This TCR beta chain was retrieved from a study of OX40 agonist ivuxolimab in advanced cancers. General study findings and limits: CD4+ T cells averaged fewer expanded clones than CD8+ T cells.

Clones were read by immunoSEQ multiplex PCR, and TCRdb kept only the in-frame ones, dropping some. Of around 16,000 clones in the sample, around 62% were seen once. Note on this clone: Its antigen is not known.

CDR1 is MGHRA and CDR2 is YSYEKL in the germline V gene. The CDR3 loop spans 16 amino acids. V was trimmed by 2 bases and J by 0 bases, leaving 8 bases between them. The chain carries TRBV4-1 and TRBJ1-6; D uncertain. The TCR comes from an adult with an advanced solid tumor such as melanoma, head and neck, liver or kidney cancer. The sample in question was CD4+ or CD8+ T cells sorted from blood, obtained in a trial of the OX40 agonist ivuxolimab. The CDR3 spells CASSQRQSSYNSPLHF. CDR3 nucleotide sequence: TGCGCCAGCAGCCAACGACAAAGCTCCTATAATTCACCCCTCCACTTT.